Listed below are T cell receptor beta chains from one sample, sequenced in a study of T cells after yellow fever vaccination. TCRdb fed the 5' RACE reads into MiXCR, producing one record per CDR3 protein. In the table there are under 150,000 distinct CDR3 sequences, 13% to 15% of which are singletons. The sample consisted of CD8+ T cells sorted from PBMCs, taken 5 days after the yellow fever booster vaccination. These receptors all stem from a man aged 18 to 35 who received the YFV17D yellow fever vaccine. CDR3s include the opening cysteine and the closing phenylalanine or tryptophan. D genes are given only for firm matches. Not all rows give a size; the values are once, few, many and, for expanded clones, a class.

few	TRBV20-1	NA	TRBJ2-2	TGCAGTGCTAGAGATTTCCTCAGGGCAACCGGGGAGCTGTTTTTT	CSARDFLRATGELFF
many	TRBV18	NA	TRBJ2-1	TGTGCCAGCTCACCATCGGGCCCGAGCTCCTACAATGAGCAGTTCTTC	CASSPSGPSSYNEQFF
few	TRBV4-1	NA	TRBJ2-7	TGCGCCAGCAGCCCAAATGAGGGTTCGAACGAGCAGTACTTC	CASSPNEGSNEQYF
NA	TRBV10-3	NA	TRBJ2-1	TGTGCCATCAGTGTAGAACGGGGAGTTTACAATGAGCAGTTCTTC	CAISVERGVYNEQFF
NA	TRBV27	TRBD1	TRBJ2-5	TGTGCCAGCAGGCCCGGGACAGGGGGCGGGGGGCAAGAGACCCAGTACTTC	CASRPGTGGGGQETQYF
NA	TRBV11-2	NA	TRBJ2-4	TGTGCCAGCAGCACCAGCGGGACAGGCAAAAACATTCAGTACTTC	CASSTSGTGKNIQYF
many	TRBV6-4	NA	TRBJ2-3	TGTGCCAGCAGTGAAGGAGGGGGGGCAGATACGCAGTATTTT	CASSEGGGADTQYF
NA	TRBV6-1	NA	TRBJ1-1	TGTGCCAGCGGCAACAGGGCGCTCACTGAAGCTTTCTTT	CASGNRALTEAFF
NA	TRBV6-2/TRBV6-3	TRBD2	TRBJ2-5	TGTGCCAGCAGCACTAGCGGGGCAAACCAAGAGACCCAGTACTTC	CASSTSGANQETQYF
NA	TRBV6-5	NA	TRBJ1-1	TGTGCCAGCAGTCCCCAGGTGTTGGCGAACACTGAAGCTTTCTTT	CASSPQVLANTEAFF
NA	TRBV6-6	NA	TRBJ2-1	TGTGCCAGCAGTTACTCAATAGGGTTGGGAAAGTACAATGAGCAGTTCTTC	CASSYSIGLGKYNEQFF
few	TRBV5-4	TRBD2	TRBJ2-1	TGTGCCAGCAGCTTGTCGTTCTCCAGCGGGGGGGCAGGTGAGCAGTTCTTC	CASSLSFSSGGAGEQFF
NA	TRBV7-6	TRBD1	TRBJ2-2	TGTGCCAGCAGCCGCCAGGGGGTACGGACCGGGGAGCTGTTTTTT	CASSRQGVRTGELFF
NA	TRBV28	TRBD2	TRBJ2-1	TGTGCCAGCAGTTGGCCCCGGGGGGGCCGGTACGAGCAGTTCTTC	CASSWPRGGRYEQFF
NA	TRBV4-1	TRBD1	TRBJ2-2	TGCGCCAGCAGCCAATACAGGGGGCGAACCGGGGAGCTGTTTTTT	CASSQYRGRTGELFF
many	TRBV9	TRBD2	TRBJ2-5	TGTGCCAGCAGCAGCGGGGGGTACCAAGAGACCCAGTACTTC	CASSSGGYQETQYF
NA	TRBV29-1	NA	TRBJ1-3	TGCAGCGCCCCCGGGAGCGGCGGCACCATATATTTT	CSAPGSGGTIYF
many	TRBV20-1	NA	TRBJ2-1	TGCAGTGCGGTCTCCTACAATGAGCAGTTCTTC	CSAVSYNEQFF
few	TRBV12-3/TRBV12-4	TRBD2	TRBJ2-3	TGTGCCAGCAACTTAGCGGGAAACACAGATACGCAGTATTTT	CASNLAGNTDTQYF
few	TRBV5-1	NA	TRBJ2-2	TGCGCCAGCAGCCCCCATGACTCGGCCGGGGAGCTGTTTTTT	CASSPHDSAGELFF
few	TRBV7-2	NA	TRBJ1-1	TGTGCCAGCAGGGTTTGGGGTGAAGCTTTCTTT	CASRVWGEAFF
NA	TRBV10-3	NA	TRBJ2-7	TGTGCCATCAGGAGTCCAGGGGTTCCTCCCTACGAGCAGTACTTC	CAIRSPGVPPYEQYF
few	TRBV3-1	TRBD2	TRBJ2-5	TGTGCCAGCAGCCAAGTATGGCGGGGGAAGGGAGAGACCCAGTACTTC	CASSQVWRGKGETQYF
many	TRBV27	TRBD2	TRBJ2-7	TGTGCCAGCAGTTTCGCTAGCGGCTACGAGCAGTACTTC	CASSFASGYEQYF
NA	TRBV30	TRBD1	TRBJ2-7	TGTGCCTGGAGTACGGGGACAGGATACGAGCAGTACTTC	CAWSTGTGYEQYF
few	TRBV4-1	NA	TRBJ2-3	TGCGCCAGCAGCCAAACACAGGGTTTTCAGACAGATACGCAGTATTTT	CASSQTQGFQTDTQYF
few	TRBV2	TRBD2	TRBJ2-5	TGTGCCAGCAGGCCGACTAGCGGGGGCCACCAAGAGACCCAGTACTTC	CASRPTSGGHQETQYF